A single T cell receptor (beta chain) is shown here with its context. No cognate antigen has been identified for it. Base qualities were left out, and no much larger clone turns up one base away. Amplification of TCR beta CDR3 regions was carried out from RNA transcripts. The first round of RT-PCR for the TCR CDR3 was performed with the HTBI primer set and the Qiagen OneStep RT-PCR kit. Libraries were constructed in a second round of multiplex PCR, after which size selection and purification were performed. Paired-end sequencing of the libraries was performed with 100 bp reads on an Illumina HiSeq2000. Concerning the study's data processing: SOAPnuke was used to process the raw data, with reads discarded if the reads contained adapters or uncalled bases, had a mean Phred below 15, or lacked an exact constant-primer or identifier match. COPE v1.2.5 was used to merge high-quality paired reads, and clonotypes were defined as unique nucleotide sequences. Clonotypes were aligned to IMGT TRBV, TRBD and TRBJ reference segments using MiTCR v1.1. Analysis was restricted to V-J combinations with a frequency above 0.0001, which covered over 98% of repertoires. The TCS score was defined as F50 (clonal expansion) divided by E x V (chaos), with BLOSUM62-based TCRdist calculated between CDR3 peptides within each V-J. Welch's t-statistics and random forest reduced roughly 540 V-J features to roughly 13, which were used in a naive Bayes classifier (R e1071). In TCRdb, the public reads were trimmed at Q25 with fastp and aligned with MiXCR, with productive beta chains retained. Each CDR3 protein gets just one entry, which takes the most common genes and DNA from the rows behind it. TCRdb assigned the V and J calls; the authors' analysis was not used. Recorded for this sample are hundreds of thousands of distinct CDR3 sequences; approximately 44% of them occurred a single time. About 8.2% of the sample goes to the ten largest clones.

The data were obtained in a study of T cells in Graves' hyperthyroidism and ophthalmopathy (dated by TCRdb to about 2019). In terms of the full investigation: To identify TCR V-J signatures that set the groups apart, the researchers used a discovery cohort of 100 patients, made up of 40 to 45 with Graves' ophthalmopathy and some 58 with stable Graves' hyperthyroidism. Prospective prediction of ophthalmopathy was tested in an independent validation cohort consisting of 18 to 20 hyperthyroidism patients and around 17 patients who later progressed to ophthalmopathy. The roughly 90 discovery patients were divided at random into training and test sets in a 7:3 ratio. The study also compared thyroid tissue and blood T-cell repertoires from five or six Graves' hyperthyroidism patients. After blood sampling, hyperthyroidism patients were treated with methimazole at a starting dose of 30 mg daily, and ophthalmopathy patients were treated with high-dose intravenous methylprednisolone. The paper describes TCR Vbeta CDR3 sequencing of 120 to 150 peripheral blood samples, made up of 43 ophthalmopathy patients, 70 to 75 hyperthyroidism patients and roughly 17 progressor patients.

What the study reported, not specific to this receptor: Ophthalmopathy was separated from stable hyperthyroidism by a 13 V-J signature model, with 85% to 90% sensitivity and just over 81% specificity obtained in cross-validation and 80%/75% obtained in testing. Most expanded thyroid clonotypes (frequency above 0.001) were also found in blood, which suggests that blood repertoires may mirror thyroid immune responses. No statistical method was used to fix the sample size in advance, and group allocation was not hidden from the investigators. In validation, the model predicted progression to ophthalmopathy a median of 6.5 months before onset, with roughly 71% sensitivity and roughly 72% specificity.

Stable Graves' hyperthyroidism was defined as the absence of progression to ophthalmopathy over 18 months of follow-up. Hyperthyroidism patients were newly diagnosed, with disease duration under 2 months, and aged 18 to 65 years. The study excluded patients with uncontrolled infections, other autoimmune diseases, pregnancy or lactation. Diagnoses were based on clinical symptoms, serum thyroxine and TRAb, thyroid ultrasound and orbital computed tomography. Trizol reagent was used to extract total RNA, and RNA quality was then checked on an Agilent 2100 Bioanalyzer. The CDR3 runs 14 amino acids, cysteine and phenylalanine included. Only the CDR3 part of the read is kept: 42 bases, read in frame from the first base. Deletion took 5 bases off V and 4 bases off J, with a span of 15 bases between the germline ends. CDR1 is given as SGHVS and CDR2 as FQNEAQ, both from the germline V gene.

Input material: peripheral blood or thyroid tissue (not recorded which). The source is a woman aged 18-35 years with Graves' hyperthyroidism. Donor details come from another sample of the same person, matched by shared clones. The sequence links TRBV7-8 to TRBJ2-7; the D gene is perhaps TRBD2, on 6 matching bases. The CDR3 here reads CASSPRDLQYEQYF. The DNA reads TGTGCCAGCAGCCCCCGGGACTTACAATACGAGCAGTACTTC.